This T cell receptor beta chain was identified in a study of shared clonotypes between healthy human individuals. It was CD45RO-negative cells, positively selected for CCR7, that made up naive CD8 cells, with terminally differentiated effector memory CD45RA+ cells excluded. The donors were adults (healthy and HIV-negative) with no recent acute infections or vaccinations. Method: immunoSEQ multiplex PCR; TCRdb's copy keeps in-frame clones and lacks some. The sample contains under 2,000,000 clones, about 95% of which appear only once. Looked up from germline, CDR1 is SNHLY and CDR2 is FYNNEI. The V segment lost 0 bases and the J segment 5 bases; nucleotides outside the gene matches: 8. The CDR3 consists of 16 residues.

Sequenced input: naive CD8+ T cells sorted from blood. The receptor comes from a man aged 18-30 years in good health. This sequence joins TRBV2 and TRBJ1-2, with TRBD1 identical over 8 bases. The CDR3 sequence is CASSEALQGAQYGYTF. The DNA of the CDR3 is TGTGCCAGCAGTGAAGCGCTTCAGGGGGCGCAATATGGCTACACCTTC. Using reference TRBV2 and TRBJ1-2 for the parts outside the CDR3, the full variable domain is EPEVTQTPSHQVTQMGQEVILRCVPISNHLYFYWYRQILGQKVEFLVSFYNNEISEKSEIFDDQFSVERPDGSNFTLKIRSTKLEDSAMYFCASSEALQGAQYGYTFGSGTRLTVV.